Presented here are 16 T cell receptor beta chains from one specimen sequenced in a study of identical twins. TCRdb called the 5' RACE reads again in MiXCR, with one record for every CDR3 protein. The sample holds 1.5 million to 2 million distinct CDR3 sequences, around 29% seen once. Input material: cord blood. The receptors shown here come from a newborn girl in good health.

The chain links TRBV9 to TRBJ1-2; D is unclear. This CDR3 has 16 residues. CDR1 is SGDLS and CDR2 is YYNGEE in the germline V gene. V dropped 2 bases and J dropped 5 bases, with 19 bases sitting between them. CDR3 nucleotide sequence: TGTGCCAGCAGCGTCAGAGCGGTCGGTGGTATTTATGGCTACACCTTC. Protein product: CASSVRAVGGIYGYTF.

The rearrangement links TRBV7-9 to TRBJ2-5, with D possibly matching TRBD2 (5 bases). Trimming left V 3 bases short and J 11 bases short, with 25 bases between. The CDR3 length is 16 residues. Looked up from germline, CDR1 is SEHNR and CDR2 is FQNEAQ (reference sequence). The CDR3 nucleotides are TGTGCCAGCAGCTTGGCCGTACGGACTCCCGACAATGAGCAGTACTTC. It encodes CASSLAVRTPDNEQYF.

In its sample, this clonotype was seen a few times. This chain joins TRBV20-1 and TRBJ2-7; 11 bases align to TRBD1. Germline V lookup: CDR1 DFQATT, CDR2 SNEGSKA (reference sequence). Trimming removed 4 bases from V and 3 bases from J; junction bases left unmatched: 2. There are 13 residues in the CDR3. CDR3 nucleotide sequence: TGCAGTGCTAAGGACAGGGGGCGCTACGAGCAGTACTTC. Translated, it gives CSAKDRGRYEQYF.

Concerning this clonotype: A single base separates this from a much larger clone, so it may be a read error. CDR3 nucleotide sequence: TGTGCCAGCATGGGGGTTGAGCAGTACTTC. The encoded protein is CASMGVEQYF. The gene calls are TRBV2 and TRBJ2-5; perhaps D is TRBD1 or TRBD2 (5 bases each). This CDR3 comprises 10 residues. Germline CDR1 and CDR2: SNHLY and FYNNEI. V was cut by 7 bases and J by 11 bases, with 11 bases left in between. Complete variable domain (other parts from reference TRBV2 and TRBJ2-5): EPEVTQTPSHQVTQMGQEVILRCVPISNHLYFYWYRQILGQKVEFLVSFYNNEISEKSEIFDDQFSVERPDGSNFTLKIRSTKLEDSAMYFCASMGVEQYFGPGTRLLVL.

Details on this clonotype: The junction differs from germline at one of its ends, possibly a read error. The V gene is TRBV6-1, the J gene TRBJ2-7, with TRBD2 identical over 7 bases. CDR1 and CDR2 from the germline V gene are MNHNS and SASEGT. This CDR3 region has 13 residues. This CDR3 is CASTGGFSYEQYF. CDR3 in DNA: TGCGCCAGCACGGGAGGTTTCTCCTACGAGCAGTACTTC.

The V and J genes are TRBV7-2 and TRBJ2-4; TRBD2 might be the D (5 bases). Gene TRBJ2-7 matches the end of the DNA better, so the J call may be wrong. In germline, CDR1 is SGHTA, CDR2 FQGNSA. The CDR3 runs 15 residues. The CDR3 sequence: CASSLPREDGYEQYF. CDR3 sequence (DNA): TGTGCCAGCAGCTTACCCCGGGAAGACGGCTACGAGCAGTACTTC.

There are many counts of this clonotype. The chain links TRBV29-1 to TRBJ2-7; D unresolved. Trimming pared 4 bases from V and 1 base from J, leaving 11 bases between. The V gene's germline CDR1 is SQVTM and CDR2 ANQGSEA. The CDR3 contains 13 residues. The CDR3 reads CSVVIVGSYEQYF. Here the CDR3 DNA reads TGCAGCGTTGTAATCGTCGGTTCCTACGAGCAGTACTTC.

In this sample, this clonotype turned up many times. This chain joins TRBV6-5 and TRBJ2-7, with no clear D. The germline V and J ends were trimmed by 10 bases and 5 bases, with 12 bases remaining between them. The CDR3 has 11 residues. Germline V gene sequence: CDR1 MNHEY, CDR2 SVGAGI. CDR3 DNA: TGTGCCAACATTCTGGGGAACGAGCAGTACTTC. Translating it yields CANILGNEQYF.

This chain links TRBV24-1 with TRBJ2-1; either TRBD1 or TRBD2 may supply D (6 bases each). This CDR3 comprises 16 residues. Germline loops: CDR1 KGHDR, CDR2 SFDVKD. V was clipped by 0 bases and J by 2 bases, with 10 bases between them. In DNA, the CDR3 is TGTGCCACCAGTGATTTGAAGGGGGGCGCCTACAATGAGCAGTTCTTC. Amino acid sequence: CATSDLKGGAYNEQFF.

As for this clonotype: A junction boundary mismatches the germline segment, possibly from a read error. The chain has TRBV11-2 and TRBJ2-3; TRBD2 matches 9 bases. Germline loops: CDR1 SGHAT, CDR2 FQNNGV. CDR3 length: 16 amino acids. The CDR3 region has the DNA TGCGCCAGCAGCTCCCTAGCGGGGACGAGCACAGATACGCAGTATTTT. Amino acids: CASSSLAGTSTDTQYF.

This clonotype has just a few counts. The CDR3 sequence: CASSARIPTSYEQYF. The CDR3 nucleotides are TGTGCCAGCAGTGCGAGGATACCAACCTCCTACGAGCAGTACTTC. The chain couples TRBV12-3 or TRBV12-4 to TRBJ2-7; D gene uncertain. Trimming took off 5 bases at V and 0 bases at J, with 14 bases between the two ends. This CDR3 has 15 amino acids.

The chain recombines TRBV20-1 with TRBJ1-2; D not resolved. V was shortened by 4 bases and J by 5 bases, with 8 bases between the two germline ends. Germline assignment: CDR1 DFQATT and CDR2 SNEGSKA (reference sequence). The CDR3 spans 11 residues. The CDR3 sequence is CSATPPYGYTF. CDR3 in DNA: TGCAGTGCTACCCCACCTTATGGCTACACCTTC.

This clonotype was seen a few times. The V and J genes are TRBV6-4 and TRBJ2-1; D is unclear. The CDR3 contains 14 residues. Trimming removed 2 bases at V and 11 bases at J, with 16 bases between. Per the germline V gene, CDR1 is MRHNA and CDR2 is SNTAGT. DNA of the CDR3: TGTGCCAGCAGTGACGAGGTTCTCGTTGGTAAGCAGTTCTTC. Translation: CASSDEVLVGKQFF.

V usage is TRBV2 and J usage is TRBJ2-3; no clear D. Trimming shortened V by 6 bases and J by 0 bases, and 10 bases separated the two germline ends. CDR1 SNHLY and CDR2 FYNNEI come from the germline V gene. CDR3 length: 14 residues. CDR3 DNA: TGTGCCAGCAGGCCTAGAGTGAGCACAGATACGCAGTATTTT. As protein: CASRPRVSTDTQYF.

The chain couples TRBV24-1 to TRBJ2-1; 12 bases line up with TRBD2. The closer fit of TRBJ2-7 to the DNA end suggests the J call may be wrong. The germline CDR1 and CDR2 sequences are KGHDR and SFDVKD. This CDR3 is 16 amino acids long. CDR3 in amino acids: CATSDPGLAGHSEQYF. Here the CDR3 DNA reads TGTGCCACCAGTGACCCAGGACTAGCGGGACACAGTGAGCAGTACTTC.

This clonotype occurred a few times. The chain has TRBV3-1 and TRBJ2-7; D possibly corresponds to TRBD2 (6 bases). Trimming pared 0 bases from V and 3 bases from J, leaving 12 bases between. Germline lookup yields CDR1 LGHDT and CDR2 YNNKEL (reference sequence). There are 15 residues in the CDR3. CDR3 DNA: TGTGCCAGCAGCCAAGATCCGGGGGACCACTACGAGCAGTACTTC. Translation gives CASSQDPGDHYEQYF.